This is a list of T cell receptor beta chains from one sample in a study of cytomegalovirus exposure and HLA in healthy donors. The assay was immunoSEQ multiplex PCR, and TCRdb's table has in-frame clones only and misses some. The sample lists 160,000 or so clones, nearly 80% seen once, with roughly 10% in the top ten. Sequencing was performed on PBMCs. The receptors here all came from a man between 18 and 35 years old in good health and CMV-seropositive. Both conserved end residues are part of each CDR3. The D gene is left open where the match is weak. Size is stated for part of the rows, as once, few or many counts, or as a class when the clone is expanded.

TRBV7-2,TRBJ1-1,-,-,TGTGCCAGCACACGCCGGGGGGGGTGGACTGAAGCTTTCTTT,CASTRRGGWTEAFF
TRBV18,TRBJ2-7,-,-,TGTGCCAGCTCACCGGGTCAGGGGCTCTACTACGAGCAGTACTTC,CASSPGQGLYYEQYF
TRBV29-1,TRBJ2-2,TRBD2,-,TGCAGTGGAGGCGGCGGGAGGGGGAACACCGGGGAGCTGTTTTTT,CSGGGGRGNTGELFF
TRBV7-2,TRBJ1-2,TRBD1,-,TGTGCCAGCAGCTCCTCCGGGACAGGGAATGGCTACACCTTC,CASSSSGTGNGYTF
TRBV11-3,TRBJ2-7,-,-,TGTGCCAGCAGCTCGCGGGGGCGGGAGCAGTACTTC,CASSSRGREQYF
TRBV9,TRBJ2-7,-,-,TGTGCCAGCAGCGTCGGGGAATTACACGAGCAGTACTTC,CASSVGELHEQYF
TRBV6-5,TRBJ1-1,-,few,TGTGCCAGCAGTGGGGGGGGGTGGAACACTGAAGCTTTCTTT,CASSGGGWNTEAFF
TRBV7-9,TRBJ1-3,-,-,TGTGCCAGCAGCTCATACACGGGCTCTGGAAACACCATATATTTT,CASSSYTGSGNTIYF
TRBV5-6,TRBJ2-5,-,-,TGTGCCAGCAGCCCACTTGCCACGCAAGAGACCCAGTACTTC,CASSPLATQETQYF
TRBV19,TRBJ2-2,TRBD1,-,TGTGCCAGTAGTAGAGGACAGGGGGCAGGGACCGGGGAGCTGTTTTTT,CASSRGQGAGTGELFF
TRBV27,TRBJ1-2,-,-,TGTGCCAGCAGTCCCACGTCGCCCCCGGGATATGGCTACACCTTC,CASSPTSPPGYGYTF
TRBV5-4,TRBJ1-3,TRBD1,-,TGTGCCAGCAGCGCCAGACAGGGTCGAGGAGCTGGAAACACCATATATTTT,CASSARQGRGAGNTIYF
TRBV18,TRBJ2-4,TRBD1,-,TGTGCCAGCTCAGAGTTTTGGGGACAGGGGGCCAAAAACATTCAGTACTTC,CASSEFWGQGAKNIQYF
TRBV14,TRBJ2-6,-,-,TGTGCCAGAAAGACCGTCGGGGGACGTGGGGCCAACGTCCTGACTTTC,CARKTVGGRGANVLTF
TRBV25-1,TRBJ2-7,TRBD1,-,TGTGCCAGCAGTGAATGGGGGACAGGGGTGGACGAGCAGTACTTC,CASSEWGTGVDEQYF
TRBV5-6,TRBJ1-6,-,-,TGTGCCAGCAGCTTGCGGGGTTCCCGGAATTCACCCCTCCACTTT,CASSLRGSRNSPLHF
TRBV10-3,TRBJ1-5,TRBD1,-,TGTGCCATCAGTGAGGGTCGACAGGGCCATCAGCCCCAGCATTTT,CAISEGRQGHQPQHF
TRBV5-4,TRBJ2-1,-,-,TGTGCCAGCAGCTTCGACAATGAGCAGTTCTTC,CASSFDNEQFF
TRBV7-9,TRBJ1-1,TRBD1,once,TGTGCCAGCAGCCCTGGACAGGGGAACCTCAACACTGAAGCTTTCTTT,CASSPGQGNLNTEAFF
TRBV2,TRBJ2-7,TRBD1,-,TGTGCCAGCAGAGGGGGCCCCGTCCCGTACTTC,CASRGGPVPYF
TRBV5-6,TRBJ1-2,-,-,TGTGCCAGCAGCTTCGGGGAAAACTATGGCTACACCTTC,CASSFGENYGYTF
TRBV7-2,TRBJ2-2,TRBD1,-,TGTGCCAGCAGCTGGGGACAGGGGGACACCGGGGAGCTGTTTTTT,CASSWGQGDTGELFF
TRBV4-2,TRBJ2-5,-,few,TGTGCCAGCAGCCAAGATATTGGTAGCTTGGATATGGAGACCCAGTACTTC,CASSQDIGSLDMETQYF
TRBV7-9,TRBJ2-1,TRBD2,-,TGTTCCAGCAGCTTAGGCCTAGCGGGGGGAAATGAGCAGTTCTTC,CSSSLGLAGGNEQFF
TRBV9,TRBJ2-3,-,few,TGTGCCAGCCAAGGGGCAGATACGCAGTATTTT,CASQGADTQYF
TRBV10-2,TRBJ1-1,-,once,TGCGCCAGCAGTGATCGGGGTATGAACACTGAAGCTTTCTTT,CASSDRGMNTEAFF
TRBV10-1,TRBJ2-5,-,-,TGCGCCAGCAGTGAGTCAAGGGGAAGCGAGACCCAGTACTTC,CASSESRGSETQYF
TRBV6-6,TRBJ2-7,-,-,TGTGCCAGCAGCAACGCGGGTAGTTGGGACGAGCAGTACTTC,CASSNAGSWDEQYF
TRBV7-9,TRBJ1-1,-,few,TGTGCCAGCAGCCGGGGAACGGACAGCGTCTTGAACACTGAAGCTTTCTTT,CASSRGTDSVLNTEAFF
TRBV5-1,TRBJ1-3,-,-,TGCGCCAGCAGCTGGCCGGGTGACGGAAGCTCTGGAAACACCATATATTTT,CASSWPGDGSSGNTIYF
TRBV2,TRBJ2-4,TRBD2,-,TGTGCCAGCACCACAGGAAGCGGGAGAAACATTCAGTACTTC,CASTTGSGRNIQYF